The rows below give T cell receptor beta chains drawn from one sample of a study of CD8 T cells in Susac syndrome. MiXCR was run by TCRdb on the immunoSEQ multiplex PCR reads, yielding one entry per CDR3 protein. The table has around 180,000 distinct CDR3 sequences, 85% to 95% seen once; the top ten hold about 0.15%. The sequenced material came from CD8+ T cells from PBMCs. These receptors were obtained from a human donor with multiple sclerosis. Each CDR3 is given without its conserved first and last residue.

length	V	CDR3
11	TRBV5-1	ASSLVPGREAF
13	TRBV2	ASSRPLGSSYEQY
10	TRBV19	ASGENTGELF
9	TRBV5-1	AERSNQPQH
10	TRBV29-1	SVGRDSYEQY
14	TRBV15	ATSTIRQGGPYEQY
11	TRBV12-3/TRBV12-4	ASRSDRVYEQY
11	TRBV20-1	SARREGRDEQY
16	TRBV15	ATSRDRDSLHAYNEQF
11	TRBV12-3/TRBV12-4	ASSDTIPPGYT